The clone carrying this T cell receptor beta chain has a count of ten or more. Its specificity is unknown. The V gene's germline CDR1 is MDHEN and CDR2 SYDVKM. V was cut by 2 bases and J by 6 bases, with 13 bases left in between. The CDR3 covers 14 residues. Time point given: newly diagnosed GD, antithyroid drugs for less than 3 months. RNA isolated from PBMCs was used to make the TCR library. The data derive from a study of regulatory T cells in long-lasting Graves disease. Study observations and caveats: TRBV28 was favored in persistent disease, as were TRBJ1-2 and TRBJ2-5. Persistent Graves' patients showed a TCR diversity that was lower than that of newly diagnosed ones.

CDR3 regions were amplified by Arm-PCR using iRepertoire HTBI primers to build TCR beta libraries. MiXCR, run by TCRdb on the multiplex PCR reads, gives a single entry per CDR3 protein. Among 510,000 or so distinct CDR3 sequences, about 12% were seen once, and the ten largest hold approximately 9.6%. This sample was shared with a second study, whose subject was T cells in Graves' hyperthyroidism and ophthalmopathy. Per that paper: In the first-round RT-PCR of the TCR CDR3, the HTBI primer set was used. Most expanded thyroid clonotypes above 0.001 also appeared in blood.

The sequence came from a woman aged 30 to 39 with Graves disease. The chain combines TRBV28 with TRBJ1-1, with a tentative D call TRBD1 (5 bases). Sequencing used peripheral blood mononuclear cells (PBMCs), obtained at new diagnosis, from a patient treated with antithyroid drugs. The CDR3 loop reads CASSLTQGLAEAFF. The CDR3 DNA is TGTGCCAGCAGTTTAACCCAGGGATTAGCTGAAGCTTTCTTT.